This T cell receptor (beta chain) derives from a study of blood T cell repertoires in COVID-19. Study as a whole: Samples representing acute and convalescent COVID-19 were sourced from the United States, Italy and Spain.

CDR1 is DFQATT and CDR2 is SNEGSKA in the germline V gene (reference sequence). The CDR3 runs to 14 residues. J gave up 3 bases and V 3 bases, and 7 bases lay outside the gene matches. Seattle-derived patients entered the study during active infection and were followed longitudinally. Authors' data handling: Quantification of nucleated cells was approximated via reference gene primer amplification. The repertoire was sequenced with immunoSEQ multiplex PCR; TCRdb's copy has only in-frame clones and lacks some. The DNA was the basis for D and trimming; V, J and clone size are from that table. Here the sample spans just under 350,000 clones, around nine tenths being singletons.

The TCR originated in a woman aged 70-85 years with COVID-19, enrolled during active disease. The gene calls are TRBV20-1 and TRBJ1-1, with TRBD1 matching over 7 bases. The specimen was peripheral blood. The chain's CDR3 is CSASRGPIYTEAFF. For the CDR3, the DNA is TGCAGTGCTAGTAGGGGGCCCATCTACACTGAAGCTTTCTTT.